The 21 T cell receptor beta chains in this list originate from one sample, sequenced in a study of preoperative IRX-2 immunotherapy in early breast cancer. Assay: immunoSEQ multiplex PCR; the TCRdb copy retains only in-frame clones and omits some. The sample has tens of thousands of clones; about 81% are singletons. Treatment noted: preoperative locoregional IRX-2 cytokine immunotherapy. The sequenced sample was lymph node tissue, obtained after IRX-2 immunotherapy. Receptors originate from a human donor with breast cancer.

In the case of this clone: A junction boundary mismatches the germline segment, possibly from a read error. The gene calls are TRBV27 and TRBJ2-1; 9 bases fit TRBD2. The CDR3 totals 16 residues. Germline V gene lookup returns CDR1 MNHEY and CDR2 SMNVEV (reference sequence). This chain's CDR3 is CANSLWASGDVNEQFF. The CDR3 region has the DNA TGTGCCAACAGTTTATGGGCTAGCGGGGATGTAAATGAGCAGTTCTTC.

This clone was seen only once. The chain carries TRBV19 and TRBJ1-2, with unresolved D. The germline gives CDR1 LNHDA, CDR2 SQIVND (reference sequence). This CDR3 has 14 residues. The V gene lost 4 bases and the J gene lost 7 bases, with 16 bases spanning the gap. DNA for the CDR3: TGTGCCAGTAGTACAACCCGATGGGGAGCTGGCTACACCTTC. Encoded protein: CASSTTRWGAGYTF.

This clone came up once. The genes are TRBV6-8 and TRBJ1-4; 12 nucleotides line up with TRBD1. Per the germline V gene, CDR1 is MNHGY and CDR2 is SAAAGT. V lost 6 bases and J lost 3; bases outside the gene matches: 11. The CDR3 is 18 residues long. The CDR3 region has the DNA TGTGCCAGCAGCAGGGACAGGGGGCTCTACAACTCTAATGAAAAACTGTTTTTT. It yields the protein CASSRDRGLYNSNEKLFF.

The genes are TRBV14 and TRBJ2-3; tentative D call: TRBD1 (7 bases). Trimming left V 4 bases short and J 2 bases short, with 19 bases between. Germline V gives CDR1 SGHDN, CDR2 FVKESK. This CDR3 has 17 residues. The CDR3 coding sequence is TGTGCCAGCAGCCCCTTTAGCGGAGGGGGCTCCACAGATACGCAGTATTTT. It translates to CASSPFSGGGSTDTQYF.

This clone occurred a few times. The chain is built from TRBV28 and TRBJ1-5; D not resolved. Between the trimmed V and J ends, which lost 2 bases and 9 bases, there was a span of 8 bases. The CDR3 runs 12 residues. The germline CDR1 and CDR2 sequences are MDHEN and SYDVKM. The CDR3 sequence is CASSLRKGPQHF. For the CDR3, the DNA is TGTGCCAGCAGTTTACGAAAAGGGCCCCAGCATTTT.

V gene TRBV30 combines with J gene TRBJ2-3, with a tentative D call TRBD1 (5 bases). Trimming cost V 3 bases and J 7 bases, with 17 bases left between them. The CDR3 has 14 amino acids. Germline values: CDR1 GTSNPN, CDR2 SVGIG (reference sequence). CDR3 in amino acids: CAWSLSTLDNTQYF. CDR3 in DNA: TGTGCCTGGAGCCTATCGACTTTGGACAATACGCAGTATTTT. The entire variable domain, with the rest obtained from reference TRBV30 and TRBJ2-3, is as follows: SQTIHQWPATLVQPVGSPLSLECTVEGTSNPNLYWYRQAAGRGLQLLFYSVGIGQISSEVPQNLSASRPQDRQFILSSKKLLLSDSGFYLCAWSLSTLDNTQYFGPGTRLTVL.

The chain is built from TRBV2 and TRBJ2-5, with D possibly called TRBD1 or TRBD2 (6 bases each). The CDR3 covers 14 residues. With 6 bases removed from V and 3 bases from J, the gap between germline ends came to 14 bases. Germline CDR1 reads SNHLY; CDR2 reads FYNNEI. Written as DNA, the CDR3 is TGTGCCAGCAGGAGGGGGGACGGAAAAGAGACCCAGTACTTC. Protein: CASRRGDGKETQYF.

The chain employs TRBV6-7 and TRBJ1-2; D is undetermined. TRBV6-7 is an open reading frame, and its role is uncertain. Trimming left V 4 bases short and J 2 bases short, with 14 bases between. CDR3 size: 15 residues. The CDR3 sequence is CASSSGERLNYGYTF. The CDR3 nucleotides are TGTGCCAGCAGTTCCGGGGAACGGCTGAACTATGGCTACACCTTC.

The chain joins TRBV14 to TRBJ2-3; weak D call: TRBD2 (6 bases). V lost 10 bases and J 0 bases, leaving 17 bases between the germline ends. Germline V gene sequence: CDR1 SGHDN, CDR2 FVKESK. CDR3 length: 15 amino acids. The CDR3 DNA reads as TGTGCCATCCAGGAGTGGGGGACTAGCACAGATACGCAGTATTTT. Translated, it gives CAIQEWGTSTDTQYF. Filled out from reference TRBV14 and TRBJ2-3, the complete variable domain reads EAGVTQFPSHSVIEKGQTVTLRCDPISGHDNLYWYRRVMGKEIKFLLHFVKESKQDESGMPNNRFLAERTGGTYSTLKVQPAELEDSGVYFCAIQEWGTSTDTQYFGPGTRLTVL.

The J gene is TRBJ2-3, the V gene TRBV5-1; possibly TRBD1 or TRBD2 for D (5 bases each). Germline values: CDR1 SGHRS, CDR2 YFSETQ. V lost 0 bases, J lost 6 bases, and 17 bases lay in between. This CDR3 has 16 amino acids. CDR3: CASSLALQWDLDTQYF. CDR3 nucleotide sequence: TGCGCCAGCAGCTTGGCGTTACAGTGGGACCTTGATACGCAGTATTTT.

This chain joins TRBV29-1 and TRBJ1-1; 12 nucleotides match TRBD1. Germline assignment: CDR1 SQVTM and CDR2 ANQGSEA. CDR3 length: 14 amino acids. With 6 bases clipped from V and 6 bases from J, the junction kept 8 bases outside the gene matches. The CDR3 nucleotides read TGCAGCGTGACGCCGGGACAGGGGGCGGCTGAAGCTTTCTTT. Residues: CSVTPGQGAAEAFF. The full variable domain, with the rest looked up from reference TRBV29-1 and TRBJ1-1, is SAVISQKPSRDICQRGTSLTIQCQVDSQVTMMFWYRQQPGQSLTLIATANQGSEATYESGFVIDKFPISRPNLTFSTLTVSNMSPEDSSIYLCSVTPGQGAAEAFFGQGTRLTVV.

The V call is TRBV6-8, the J call TRBJ2-3; D is ambiguous. V was cut by 6 bases and J by 0 bases, with 7 bases left in between. The CDR3 covers 13 residues. Germline values: CDR1 MNHGY, CDR2 SAAAGT. The CDR3 sequence is CASRLPSTDTQYF. The DNA of the CDR3 is TGTGCCAGCAGATTACCTAGCACAGATACGCAGTATTTT.

The chain links TRBV14 to TRBJ1-6; 9 nucleotides align to TRBD1. CDR1 SGHDN and CDR2 FVKESK come from the germline V gene. The CDR3 extends over 15 amino acids. With V trimmed by 8 bases and J by 2 bases, 4 bases remained unmatched. The chain's CDR3 is CASGQGLAYNSPLHF. CDR3 bases: TGTGCCAGCGGACAGGGGCTAGCCTATAATTCACCCCTCCACTTT.

V usage is TRBV12-5 and J usage is TRBJ1-5; D perhaps matches TRBD1 (5 bases). CDR3 length equals 12 residues. The germline gives CDR1 LGHNT, CDR2 FRNRAP. CDR3 sequence reads: CASGAGYQPQHF. CDR3 nucleotide sequence: TGTGCCAGCGGGGCAGGGTATCAGCCCCAGCATTTT.

The chain carries TRBV22-1 and TRBJ1-1; the tabulated D call, TRBD1, remains unverified against the DNA. TRBV22-1 is shown as a pseudogene. The CDR3 loop spans 16 amino acids. CDR3: CASSLAAGGVNTEAFF. The CDR3 DNA is TGTGCCAGCAGCTTGGCGGCAGGGGGTGTTAACACTGAAGCTTTCTTT.

V is TRBV11-3 and J is TRBJ1-3; D remains unclear. The germline V gene has CDR1 SGHNT and CDR2 YENEEA. The V end was cut by 6 bases, the J end by 4 bases, with 16 bases between. The length of the CDR3 is 15 residues. The CDR3 is CASSSTDLTGNTIYF. The CDR3 nucleotides read TGTGCCAGCAGTTCAACAGACCTAACGGGAAACACCATATATTTT.

J is TRBJ1-4 and V is TRBV23-1; maybe TRBD1 (6 bases). TRBV23-1 is given ORF status, its function remaining uncertain. Trimming removed 6 bases at V and 6 bases at J, with 11 bases between. The CDR3 consists of 13 residues. Here the CDR3 reads CASSFRGDEKLFF. The CDR3 nucleotides read TGCGCCAGCAGCTTCAGGGGAGATGAAAAACTGTTTTTT.

V gene TRBV5-1 combines with J gene TRBJ1-6; no firm D call. The CDR3 is 14 amino acids. Germline CDR1 is SGHRS and CDR2 is YFSETQ. Trimming pared 0 bases from V and 7 bases from J, leaving 8 bases between. The DNA for the CDR3 is TGCGCCAGCAGCTTGGTGAGCAGAAATTCACCCCTCCACTTT. The encoded protein is CASSLVSRNSPLHF.

This clone has just one count. The V call is TRBV7-5, the J call TRBJ2-1; the D call in the table, TRBD2, was not verified against the DNA. TRBV7-5 is a known pseudogene. The CDR3 runs 18 residues. The CDR3 spells CASSYPLAGGLGYNEQFF. CDR3 nucleotide sequence: TGTGCCAGCAGCTACCCTCTAGCGGGGGGGCTTGGGTACAATGAGCAGTTCTTC.

This chain joins TRBV5-1 and TRBJ2-6; D is possibly TRBD1 or TRBD2 (6 bases each). V lost 3 bases and J 1 base, leaving 26 bases between the germline ends. Germline CDR1 reads SGHRS; CDR2 reads YFSETQ. This CDR3 is built from 21 residues. For the CDR3, the DNA is TGCGCCAGCAGCTCGGGGGTCTCGAACAGGGTTTATGGTTCTGGGGCCAACGTCCTGACTTTC. This gives the protein CASSSGVSNRVYGSGANVLTF.

The table lists this clone with a count of one. The gene calls are TRBV6-8 and TRBJ2-7; 14 nucleotides line up with TRBD2. This CDR3 region has 15 residues. Germline V gene data show CDR1 as MNHGY and CDR2 as SAAAGT. Trimming removed 7 bases from V and 3 bases from J; junction bases left unmatched: 5. The CDR3 region has the DNA TGTGCCAGCAATCGCGGACTAGCGGGGGGCTACGAGCAGTACTTC. Protein sequence: CASNRGLAGGYEQYF.